Presented here are 17 T cell receptor beta chains from one specimen sequenced in a study of blood T cell repertoires in COVID-19. Clones were sequenced by immunoSEQ multiplex PCR, and TCRdb holds only the in-frame ones, with some missing. The repertoire consists of 220,000 or so clones, with roughly 84% occurring once and the leading ten covering 6.8%. Input material: PBMCs or T cells enriched from blood (not recorded which). The receptors originated from a woman between 35 and 50 years old who had recovered from COVID-19.

CDR3 nucleotide sequence: TGTGCCAGCAGTGTGAGCCTTCCTATCTACGAGCAGTACTTC. Its translation: CASSVSLPIYEQYF. J is TRBJ2-7 and V is TRBV2; D gene uncertain. The CDR3 has 14 amino acids. Trimming removed 4 bases from V and 3 bases from J, with 13 bases in between. Germline V gene data show CDR1 as SNHLY and CDR2 as FYNNEI. The entire variable domain, with the rest obtained from reference TRBV2 and TRBJ2-7, is as follows: EPEVTQTPSHQVTQMGQEVILRCVPISNHLYFYWYRQILGQKVEFLVSFYNNEISEKSEIFDDQFSVERPDGSNFTLKIRSTKLEDSAMYFCASSVSLPIYEQYFGPGTRLTVT.

The chain recombines TRBV6-5 with TRBJ2-5; maybe TRBD2 (6 bases). The length of the CDR3 is 12 residues. V lost 8 bases and J 5 bases, leaving 12 bases between the germline ends. Germline V gives CDR1 MNHEY, CDR2 SVGAGI. CDR3 residues: CASGTGDETQYF. For the CDR3, the DNA is TGTGCCAGCGGCACGGGGGATGAGACCCAGTACTTC.

The rearrangement uses TRBV6-5 and TRBJ2-5, with no clear D. The CDR3 is made up of 15 amino acids. Per germline, CDR1 MNHEY and CDR2 SVGAGI. The ends were cut back, 7 bases at V and 5 bases at J, with 20 bases in the middle. The CDR3 coding sequence is TGTGCCAGCAACTTACCCGCACTTTTGTCGGAGACCCAGTACTTC. As protein: CASNLPALLSETQYF.

Written as DNA, the CDR3 is TGCGCCAGCAGCTTGGTCCAGTCTAATGAAAAACTGTTTTTT. This translates into CASSLVQSNEKLFF. The rearrangement joins TRBV5-1 to TRBJ1-4, with D hard to call. The V and J ends lost 0 bases and 3 bases respectively, with 6 bases between them. CDR3 size: 14 residues. CDR1 SGHRS and CDR2 YFSETQ come from the germline V gene.

V is TRBV11-2 and J is TRBJ2-1; tentative D call: TRBD2 (7 bases). The CDR3 loop spans 15 amino acids. V dropped 4 bases and J dropped 8 bases, with 18 bases sitting between them. In germline, CDR1 is SGHAT, CDR2 FQNNGV. DNA for the CDR3: TGTGCCAGCAGCTCCCGGGGGGCGGGAGTGGATGAGCAGTTCTTC. It specifies CASSSRGAGVDEQFF. The whole variable domain, filled in from reference TRBV11-2 and TRBJ2-1, reads EAGVAQSPRYKIIEKRQSVAFWCNPISGHATLYWYQQILGQGPKLLIQFQNNGVVDDSQLPKDRFSAERLKGVDSTLKIQPAKLEDSAVYLCASSSRGAGVDEQFFGPGTRLTVL.

The V call is TRBV7-9, the J call TRBJ1-1; D possibly corresponds to TRBD1 (6 bases). Germline CDR1 and CDR2: SEHNR and FQNEAQ (reference sequence). This CDR3 is 16 amino acids long. Trimming took 2 bases from V and 6 from J, leaving 19 bases between them. Here the CDR3 reads CASSLLTPGAEAEAFF. The CDR3 region has the DNA TGTGCCAGCAGCTTACTCACTCCAGGGGCTGAGGCTGAAGCTTTCTTT.

The chain is built from TRBV2 and TRBJ2-7, with a tentative D call TRBD1 (6 bases). V lost 7 bases, J lost 3 bases, and 13 bases lay in between. This CDR3 comprises 13 residues. Germline assignment: CDR1 SNHLY and CDR2 FYNNEI. CDR3 in amino acids: CASKGQRLYEQYF. CDR3 nucleotide sequence: TGTGCCAGCAAAGGACAGCGCCTCTACGAGCAGTACTTC.

This clone turned up a few times. This sample also contains other DNA sequences that code for the same CDR3. CDR3 protein: CAWSVGGNQPQHF. The CDR3, as DNA: TGTGCCTGGAGTGTCGGGGGGAATCAGCCCCAGCATTTT. The rearrangement links TRBV30 to TRBJ1-5, with D perhaps matching TRBD1 (5 bases). Germline V CDR1 and CDR2: GTSNPN, SVGIG (reference sequence). The CDR3 totals 13 residues. Trimming pared 0 bases from V and 4 bases from J, leaving 7 bases between.

CDR3 residues: CASSIFGSSTYEQYV. The CDR3 DNA follows: TGTGCCAGCAGCATCTTCGGGAGTTCTACCTACGAGCAGTACGTC. The V call is TRBV5-4, the J call TRBJ2-7, with a tentative D call TRBD2 (6 bases). Germline V CDR1 and CDR2: SGHNT, YYREEE (reference sequence). The V and J ends lost 4 bases and 2 bases respectively, with 16 bases between them. This CDR3 has 15 residues.

This clone appeared a few times. The chain uses TRBV6-2 or TRBV6-3 and TRBJ2-5; 9 nucleotides agree with TRBD2. The V segment lost 4 bases and the J segment 1 base; nucleotides outside the gene matches: 4. The CDR3 sequence is 15 residues long. From germline, CDR1 is MNHEY and CDR2 SVGEGT. CDR3: CASSSTSGPQETQYF. In DNA, the CDR3 is TGTGCCAGCAGTTCCACTAGCGGGCCCCAAGAGACCCAGTACTTC.

This chain uses TRBV11-2 with TRBJ2-2; D is possibly TRBD2 (6 bases). V shed 3 bases and J shed 7 bases, with 9 bases lying between them. This CDR3 is 13 amino acids long. Germline loops: CDR1 SGHAT, CDR2 FQNNGV. CDR3 sequence (DNA): TGTGCCAGCAGCTTTGGTAGCGGCGGGGAGCTGTTTTTT. Its translation is CASSFGSGGELFF.

The gene calls are TRBV5-4 and TRBJ2-7; a possible D gene is TRBD1 (6 bases). The CDR3 has 15 residues. Trimming stripped 1 base from V and 6 bases from J, with 17 bases between. Looked up from germline, CDR1 is SGHNT and CDR2 is YYREEE (reference sequence). The CDR3 DNA follows: TGTGCCAGCAGCTTGATGGTCGGGACAACGAGCGAGCAGTACTTC. Translated, it gives CASSLMVGTTSEQYF.

This chain connects TRBV7-8 to TRBJ1-1; D is undetermined. The CDR3 extends over 16 amino acids. V shed 1 base and J shed 3 bases, with 15 bases lying between them. In germline, CDR1 is SGHVS, CDR2 FQNEAQ. This CDR3 is CASSLGAGFVDTEAFF. DNA for the CDR3: TGTGCCAGCAGCTTAGGGGCGGGGTTTGTAGACACTGAAGCTTTCTTT.

In DNA form, the CDR3 reads TGTGCCAGCAGGGCCCGGGAGGGCCGTGAGACCCAGTACTTC. It is translated as CASRAREGRETQYF. The chain carries TRBV11-3 and TRBJ2-5; 8 nucleotides match TRBD2. CDR3 length: 14 amino acids. The V gene end was trimmed by 6 bases and the J gene end by 5 bases; junction bases not matched to a gene: 8. Looked up from germline, CDR1 is SGHNT and CDR2 is YENEEA.

The J gene is TRBJ1-5, the V gene TRBV25-1; 7 bases match TRBD1. V lost 4 bases, J lost 7 bases, and 4 bases stayed unmatched. The CDR3 has 13 residues. Germline lookup yields CDR1 MGHDK and CDR2 SYGVNS. CDR3 loop: CASSGQGKQPQHF. For the CDR3, the DNA is TGTGCCAGCAGTGGACAGGGAAAACAGCCCCAGCATTTT.

The chain employs TRBV20-1 and TRBJ2-1; TRBD2 aligns across 12 bases. CDR3 length: 15 residues. CDR1 is DFQATT, CDR2 SNEGSKA, per germline (reference sequence). Germline trimming cut 3 bases from V and 3 bases from J; bases unmatched to any gene: 3. CDR3 DNA sequence: TGCAGTGCTAGTCGGACTAGCGGGGACTACAATGAGCAGTTCTTC. It yields the protein CSASRTSGDYNEQFF.

The chain carries TRBV6-5 and TRBJ2-2; 7 nucleotides align to TRBD1. V lost 6 bases and J lost 5; bases outside the gene matches: 3. CDR3 length: 13 residues. Germline V lookup: CDR1 MNHEY, CDR2 SVGAGI. The CDR3 bases are TGTGCCAGCAGACTACAGGGGACCGGGGAGCTGTTTTTT. It translates to CASRLQGTGELFF.